The 10 T cell receptor beta chains in this list originate from one sample, sequenced in a study of beta chain features in type 1 diabetes. TCRB transcripts that were expressed got sequenced, as all of the isolated RNA had been reverse transcribed. TCRdb keeps only in-frame clones here, not all; method: immunoSEQ multiplex PCR. The table shows about 370,000 clones, with roughly 16% occurring only once. Specimen: naive CD4+ T cells from blood. Receptor source: a woman between 18 and 29 years old in good health.

This chain uses TRBV5-6 with TRBJ2-6, with 11 bases matching TRBD1. The CDR3 contains 19 residues. V shed 3 bases, J shed 4 bases, and the junction held 12 bases outside the gene matches. Germline CDR1 and CDR2: SGHDT and YYEEEE. The CDR3 reads CASSSASGTGGSGANVLTF. CDR3 bases: TGTGCCAGCAGCTCAGCCTCCGGGACAGGGGGTTCAGGGGCCAACGTCCTGACTTTC.

V and J are TRBV6-5 and TRBJ1-2, with TRBD1 identical over 7 bases. V lost 4 bases and J lost 4; bases outside the gene matches: 6. CDR1 is MNHEY and CDR2 is SVGAGI in the germline V gene. This CDR3 comprises 14 residues. The CDR3 here is CASSSTRDSYGYTF. The CDR3 DNA is TGTGCCAGCAGTTCCACAAGGGACAGCTATGGCTACACCTTC.

There are a few counts of this clone. The chain couples TRBV5-6 to TRBJ2-6; maybe TRBD1 (6 bases). CDR1 is SGHDT, CDR2 YYEEEE, per germline. CDR3 length: 18 amino acids. Trimming shortened V by 0 bases and J by 4 bases, and 17 bases separated the two germline ends. CDR3 nucleotides: TGTGCCAGCAGCTTGGAGGCAGGGGTGAAATCCGGGGCCAACGTCCTGACTTTC. It encodes CASSLEAGVKSGANVLTF. The full variable domain, completed using reference TRBV5-6 and TRBJ2-6, is DAGVTQSPTHLIKTRGQQVTLRCSPKSGHDTVSWYQQALGQGPQFIFQYYEEEERQRGNFPDRFSGHQFPNYSSELNVNALLLGDSALYLCASSLEAGVKSGANVLTFGAGSRLTVL.

In this sample, this clone turned up a few times. The chain employs TRBV7-2 and TRBJ2-3; TRBD1 agrees at 8 bases. CDR3 length: 19 amino acids. CDR1 and CDR2 from the germline V gene are SGHTA and FQGNSA. The ends lost 2 bases at V and 3 bases at J; junction bases unmatched: 16. In nucleotides, the CDR3 is TGTGCCAGCAGCTTAAAGGGCAGGGGGCTTATCAGCGGTACAGATACGCAGTATTTT. This gives the protein CASSLKGRGLISGTDTQYF.

A few counts support this clone. The rearrangement links TRBV6-5 to TRBJ1-1; tentatively, D is TRBD1 (6 bases). This CDR3 contains 11 residues. V was shortened by 6 bases and J by 11 bases, with 13 bases between the two germline ends. Looked up from germline, CDR1 is MNHEY and CDR2 is SVGAGI. The CDR3 region has the DNA TGTGCCAGCAGGGACAGTTCTTTGGCTTTCTTT. Protein product: CASRDSSLAFF.

This clone was found a few times. V usage is TRBV28 and J usage is TRBJ2-7, with D possibly matching TRBD1 (5 bases). Trimming removed 10 bases at V and 0 bases at J, with 10 bases between. The CDR3 loop spans 12 amino acids. Germline lookup yields CDR1 MDHEN and CDR2 SYDVKM. CDR3 DNA sequence: TGTGCCACAAAGGGGAACTCCTACGAGCAGTACTTC. It is translated as CATKGNSYEQYF.

This clone was detected only a few times. J is TRBJ2-3 and V is TRBV5-1; D possibly corresponds to TRBD2 (6 bases). The CDR3 totals 15 residues. Germline CDR1 SGHRS, CDR2 YFSETQ. V lost 4 bases to trimming and J lost 2 bases, with 14 bases between them. In nucleotides, the CDR3 is TGCGCCAGCAGCCTTAGTAGCGGATTCACAGATACGCAGTATTTT. Encoded protein: CASSLSSGFTDTQYF.

This clone was seen a handful of times. The CDR3 sequence: CASSLAETTNEKLFF. DNA for the CDR3: TGTGCCAGCAGCTTAGCGGAGACAACTAATGAAAAACTGTTTTTT. The chain recombines TRBV7-8 with TRBJ1-4, with D unclear. The CDR3 length is 15 residues. With 0 bases removed from V and 0 bases from J, the gap between germline ends came to 5 bases. The V gene's germline CDR1 is SGHVS and CDR2 FQNEAQ.

V usage is TRBV5-1 and J usage is TRBJ2-5; 7 bases are shared with TRBD2. The CDR3 is 15 residues long. Germline-derived CDR1 and CDR2 are SGHRS and YFSETQ. The ends lost 2 bases at V and 3 bases at J; junction bases unmatched: 7. CDR3 amino acids: CASSLRGGAEETQYF. The CDR3 region has the DNA TGCGCCAGCAGCTTACGGGGAGGGGCCGAAGAGACCCAGTACTTC.

This chain links TRBV29-1 with TRBJ1-1; TRBD1 is a possible D gene (6 bases). Per germline, CDR1 SQVTM and CDR2 ANQGSEA. Trimming removed 2 bases from V and 6 bases from J, with 19 bases in between. The CDR3 is 15 amino acids. This chain's CDR3 is CSVEWAGGRQSEAFF. DNA of the CDR3: TGCAGCGTTGAATGGGCTGGGGGCCGACAGTCTGAAGCTTTCTTT.